These 26 T cell receptor beta chains originate from one sample sequenced in a study of cytomegalovirus exposure and HLA in healthy donors. 13 Jbeta primers and 60 Vbeta primers were used for the PCR. Data came from immunoSEQ multiplex PCR; TCRdb stores just in-frame clones and leaves some out. In the table there are some 84,000 clones, over 70% of which are singletons. The sequenced sample was PBMCs. All receptors come from a boy between 5 and 17 years old in good health and CMV-seronegative.

The chain uses TRBV5-4 and TRBJ1-6; TRBD1 might be the D (6 bases). The length of the CDR3 is 14 residues. V was shortened by 2 bases and J by 5 bases, with 8 bases between the two germline ends. The germline CDR1 and CDR2 sequences are SGHNT and YYREEE (reference sequence). CDR3 bases: TGTGCCAGCAGCTTCGGACAGAATAATTCACCCCTCCACTTT. Translation gives CASSFGQNNSPLHF. The variable domain in full, with the rest retrieved from reference TRBV5-4 and TRBJ1-6, is ETGVTQSPTHLIKTRGQQVTLRCSSQSGHNTVSWYQQALGQGPQFIFQYYREEENGRGNFPPRFSGLQFPNYSSELNVNALELDDSALYLCASSFGQNNSPLHFGNGTRLTVT.

V usage is TRBV5-4 and J usage is TRBJ2-1, with TRBD2 identical over 7 bases. V dropped 4 bases and J dropped 5; count of bases not matched to a gene: 9. The germline gives CDR1 SGHNT, CDR2 YYREEE (reference sequence). This CDR3 is 15 amino acids long. The CDR3 region has the DNA TGTGCCAGCAGCCTCCGACTAGCTCCCCACAATGAGCAGTTCTTC. It translates to CASSLRLAPHNEQFF.

V and J are TRBV7-2 and TRBJ1-1; the match to TRBD1 covers 7 bases. With 5 bases clipped from V and 3 bases from J, the junction kept 12 bases outside the gene matches. The germline gives CDR1 SGHTA, CDR2 FQGNSA. This CDR3 spans 16 amino acids. Here the CDR3 DNA reads TGTGCCAGCAGCCTTTGGGGATCCCAGGGGGACACTGAAGCTTTCTTT. Translating gives CASSLWGSQGDTEAFF.

The gene calls are TRBV29-1 and TRBJ2-7; a possible D gene is TRBD2 (6 bases). Germline V gene data show CDR1 as SQVTM and CDR2 as ANQGSEA. CDR3 length equals 14 residues. V gave up 0 bases and J gave up 0 bases, with 9 bases separating them. CDR3 DNA: TGCAGCGTTGAAGAATCGGGAGCCTCCTACGAGCAGTACTTC. This codes for CSVEESGASYEQYF.

This clone was observed a single time. The chain is built from TRBV6-6 and TRBJ1-6, with D uncertain. V was clipped by 6 bases and J by 5 bases, with 17 bases between them. The CDR3 runs to 16 residues. Germline CDR1 reads MNHNY; CDR2 reads SVGAGI (reference sequence). The CDR3 sequence: CASSVILVGNNSPLHF. The CDR3 bases are TGTGCCAGCAGCGTTATTCTGGTTGGCAATAATTCACCCCTCCACTTT.

This chain joins TRBV4-1 and TRBJ1-2, with 9 bases aligning to TRBD1. Germline-derived CDR1 and CDR2 are MGHRA and YSYEKL. There are 15 residues in the CDR3. J lost 3 bases, V lost 4 bases, and 6 bases had no gene match. The CDR3 DNA sequence: TGCGCCAGCAGCCCAGGACAGGGGTATGACTATGGCTACACCTTC. This sequence encodes CASSPGQGYDYGYTF.

The chain couples TRBV5-1 to TRBJ2-1; perhaps TRBD2 as D (6 bases). The CDR3 is 15 amino acids. V was pared by 4 bases and J by 7 bases, with 18 bases between. Germline CDR1 and CDR2: SGHRS and YFSETQ. The CDR3 DNA reads TGCGCCAGCAGCCCCGATGTGGGGGGAAGGAATGAGCAGTTCTTC. This codes for CASSPDVGGRNEQFF.

This clone was seen more than once but under ten times. The chain uses TRBV7-9 and TRBJ2-7; 9 bases agree with TRBD1. CDR1 and CDR2 (germline): SEHNR, FQNEAQ (reference sequence). The V segment lost 5 bases and the J segment 7 bases; nucleotides outside the gene matches: 9. This CDR3 has 14 amino acids. This chain's CDR3 is CASSAGTGRWEQYF. CDR3 coding DNA: TGTGCCAGCAGCGCCGGGACAGGGAGGTGGGAGCAGTACTTC.

The rearrangement joins TRBV4-1 to TRBJ2-1; 7 nucleotides line up with TRBD1. After removal of 4 bases from V and 5 bases from J, the junction contained 2 bases not matched to a gene. The CDR3 is 13 residues long. From germline, CDR1 is MGHRA and CDR2 YSYEKL. In DNA form, the CDR3 reads TGCGCCAGCAGCCCGGACAGGAACAATGAGCAGTTCTTC. This translates into CASSPDRNNEQFF.

This sequence joins TRBV5-1 and TRBJ2-1; no reliable D call. With 0 bases removed from V and 7 bases from J, the gap between germline ends came to 8 bases. The CDR3 spans 13 residues. Germline CDR1 and CDR2: SGHRS and YFSETQ. The CDR3 spells CASSLAPVNEQFF. In DNA form, the CDR3 reads TGCGCCAGCAGCTTGGCCCCCGTGAATGAGCAGTTCTTC.

V usage is TRBV30 and J usage is TRBJ2-5, with 8 bases that match TRBD1. Germline lookup yields CDR1 GTSNPN and CDR2 SVGIG (reference sequence). The V segment lost 0 bases and the J segment 1 base; nucleotides outside the gene matches: 4. This CDR3 comprises 15 residues. The CDR3 nucleotides are TGTGCCTGGAGTGTCCCACAGGGGGTCCAAGAGACCCAGTACTTC. Translated: CAWSVPQGVQETQYF.

The CDR3 DNA follows: TGTGCCAGCAGCTTAGGAGCTGGGGAGCTGTTTTTT. It translates to CASSLGAGELFF. The chain links TRBV7-2 to TRBJ2-2; D is unclear. V was pared by 1 base and J by 8 bases, with 5 bases between. The CDR3 contains 12 residues. Germline V gene lookup returns CDR1 SGHTA and CDR2 FQGNSA.

The genes are TRBV11-2 and TRBJ2-3, with no clear D. The CDR3 contains 12 residues. Between the trimmed V and J ends, which lost 3 bases and 2 bases, there was a span of 3 bases. Germline lookup yields CDR1 SGHAT and CDR2 FQNNGV. The CDR3 region is CASSFFTDTQYF. CDR3 in DNA: TGTGCCAGCAGCTTCTTCACAGATACGCAGTATTTT.

V usage is TRBV1 and J usage is TRBJ2-3; the D call TRBD2 from the table was never checked on the DNA. TRBV1 constitutes a pseudogene. The CDR3 is made up of 14 amino acids. The CDR3 DNA reads as TGCACCAGCAGGCCCCGCGGGAAGGGAGATACGCAGTATTTT. The encoded protein is CTSRPRGKGDTQYF.

The chain uses TRBV27 and TRBJ2-1, with a weak D call TRBD2 (5 bases). This CDR3 contains 14 residues. V gave up 0 bases and J gave up 8 bases, with 11 bases separating them. Germline CDR1 is MNHEY and CDR2 is SMNVEV (reference sequence). The CDR3, as DNA: TGTGCCAGCAGTTTATCGCTTCTAGCCGATGAGCAGTTCTTC. Residues: CASSLSLLADEQFF.

The chain joins TRBV7-2 to TRBJ1-5; D is unclear. The CDR3 length is 13 residues. Germline V gives CDR1 SGHTA, CDR2 FQGNSA. Between the trimmed V and J ends, which lost 1 base and 4 bases, there was a span of 5 bases. The CDR3 nucleotides read TGTGCCAGCAGCTTAGGTCAGAATCAGCCCCAGCATTTT. This encodes CASSLGQNQPQHF.

The genes are TRBV4-2 and TRBJ2-3; D not certain. V lost 0 bases, J lost 4 bases, and 17 bases lay in between. Germline assignment: CDR1 LGHNA and CDR2 YNFKEQ. CDR3 length: 17 amino acids. In nucleotides, the CDR3 is TGTGCCAGCAGCCAAGATTGGAGACTCCCGGCCCCAGATACGCAGTATTTT. Residues: CASSQDWRLPAPDTQYF.

The chain has TRBV4-3 and TRBJ1-6; D is unresolved. The germline V gene has CDR1 LGHNA and CDR2 YSLEER. V lost 0 bases and J 7 bases, leaving 13 bases between the germline ends. The CDR3 runs to 16 residues. CDR3 DNA sequence: TGCGCCAGCAGCCAAGATCGCACGGGGAGGAATTCACCCCTCCACTTT. Translating it yields CASSQDRTGRNSPLHF.

This chain joins TRBV28 and TRBJ2-5, with 8 bases fitting TRBD1. Germline V lookup: CDR1 MDHEN, CDR2 SYDVKM. J lost 7 bases, V lost 4 bases, and 8 bases had no gene match. The CDR3 is 14 amino acids. The CDR3 here is CASSSRTGRGTQYF. CDR3 DNA: TGTGCCAGCAGTTCGCGGACAGGGCGGGGGACCCAGTACTTC.

The rearrangement uses TRBV11-2 and TRBJ1-4, with 10 bases fitting TRBD1. Germline V gene lookup returns CDR1 SGHAT and CDR2 FQNNGV. This CDR3 spans 15 amino acids. J was trimmed by 6 bases and V by 5 bases; bases with no gene match: 6. CDR3 in DNA: TGTGCCAGCAGCCCTCGGGACAGGGGAGATGAAAAACTGTTTTTT. Amino acid sequence: CASSPRDRGDEKLFF.

The chain recombines TRBV6-4 with TRBJ2-1; 7 nucleotides align to TRBD2. Looked up from germline, CDR1 is MRHNA and CDR2 is SNTAGT. The CDR3 extends over 14 amino acids. V dropped 2 bases and J dropped 2; count of bases not matched to a gene: 0. CDR3 sequence reads: CASSDGTTYNEQFF. In nucleotides, the CDR3 is TGTGCCAGCAGTGACGGGACTACCTACAATGAGCAGTTCTTC.

The chain uses TRBV9 and TRBJ1-6; D unresolved. V was shortened by 4 bases and J by 13 bases, with 15 bases between the two germline ends. The CDR3 has 13 amino acids. Germline assignment: CDR1 SGDLS and CDR2 YYNGEE. CDR3 in amino acids: CASSPQPDSPLHF. The CDR3 DNA reads TGTGCCAGCAGCCCCCAACCGGACTCTCCCCTCCACTTT.

The CDR3 DNA reads TGCAGCGCCCCCTCGGACAGGGGCTATGGCTACACCTTC. It encodes CSAPSDRGYGYTF. The genes are TRBV29-1 and TRBJ1-2; 9 bases fit TRBD1. The trim removed 7 bases at V and 4 bases at J, leaving 7 bases unmatched. The length of the CDR3 is 13 residues. Per germline, CDR1 SQVTM and CDR2 ANQGSEA.

The chain carries TRBV6-5 and TRBJ2-7, with 7 positions matching TRBD1. V lost 0 bases, J lost 3 bases, and 8 bases stayed unmatched. This CDR3 contains 16 residues. Germline V lookup: CDR1 MNHEY, CDR2 SVGAGI. CDR3 in DNA: TGTGCCAGCAGTTACTCAGGTTCTCCAGGGGGCTACGAGCAGTACTTC. Its protein is CASSYSGSPGGYEQYF.

The rearrangement joins TRBV12-5 to TRBJ2-5; 11 positions agree with TRBD2. Germline V gene data show CDR1 as LGHNT and CDR2 as FRNRAP. Losses at the gene ends were 1 base for V and 4 bases for J; bases not matched to a gene: 2. This CDR3 spans 15 amino acids. The CDR3 protein is CASGLGSGGGETQYF. CDR3 nucleotides: TGTGCTAGTGGTTTGGGTAGCGGGGGGGGAGAGACCCAGTACTTC.

The chain links TRBV4-3 to TRBJ2-7, with D hard to call. CDR3 length: 15 residues. The V end lost 1 base, the J end lost 0 bases, and 10 bases lay between the germline ends. Germline-derived CDR1 and CDR2 are LGHNA and YSLEER. Written as DNA, the CDR3 is TGCGCCAGCAGCCAAGGTGCCAGCGCCTCCTACGAGCAGTACTTC. Translation: CASSQGASASYEQYF.